This is a list of T cell receptor beta chains from one sample in a study of T cells in narcolepsy. Libraries were prepared by immunoSEQ multiplex PCR; TCRdb keeps only in-frame clonotypes and omits some of them. The sample shows roughly 24,000 clones, approximately 80% of them seen only once. The material sequenced was memory (CD45RA-) CD4+ T cells from blood. The receptors were gathered from a human donor in good health. The conserved cysteine and the conserved F or W are not part of the CDR3 here. Not every row has a clone size; where given, it reads once, few, many or a size class.

clone size: .; V gene: TRBV19; CDR3 protein: ASSVAHPADTEAF
clone size: .; V gene: TRBV21-1; CDR3 protein: ASRWTDNSNQPQH
clone size: .; V gene: TRBV6-6; CDR3 protein: ASSPRTGRETQY
clone size: .; V gene: TRBV11-3; CDR3 protein: ASSLQGAQETQY
clone size: .; V gene: TRBV10-1; CDR3 protein: ASSEFGTGKDTQY
clone size: .; V gene: TRBV6-1; CDR3 protein: ASSLGGYT
clone size: .; V gene: TRBV6-6; CDR3 protein: ASNFEGASGNTIY
clone size: few; V gene: TRBV6-1; CDR3 protein: ASSEQTGGALSPLH
clone size: once; V gene: TRBV6-1; CDR3 protein: ASHTSGGTEAF
clone size: .; V gene: TRBV6-4; CDR3 protein: ASSDPTRPSSRQDTQY
clone size: .; V gene: TRBV18; CDR3 protein: ASSPPGQHYEQY
clone size: .; V gene: TRBV6-5; CDR3 protein: ASSQDGWNTEAF
clone size: .; V gene: TRBV6-1; CDR3 protein: ASRYRGVNEKLF
clone size: .; V gene: TRBV5-4; CDR3 protein: ASSRDGGGEAF
clone size: once; V gene: TRBV11-2; CDR3 protein: ASSFLPPRGEKLF
clone size: .; V gene: TRBV2; CDR3 protein: ASSDTGIAADTQY
clone size: .; V gene: TRBV4-3; CDR3 protein: ASSQTIWAQNQPQH
clone size: once; V gene: TRBV20-1; CDR3 protein: SPARGTEAF
clone size: few; V gene: TRBV6-6; CDR3 protein: ASSRDGYT
clone size: .; V gene: TRBV6-5; CDR3 protein: ASSFGTGWGSGELF
clone size: .; V gene: TRBV7-2; CDR3 protein: ASSLQGRDGYT
clone size: .; V gene: TRBV12-5; CDR3 protein: ASVGPGANVLT
clone size: .; V gene: TRBV7-6; CDR3 protein: ASSLEGTGGTGELF
clone size: .; V gene: TRBV7-6; CDR3 protein: ASSPHMSDTQY
clone size: .; V gene: TRBV11-2; CDR3 protein: ASSPTGVNYGYT
clone size: .; V gene: TRBV11-2; CDR3 protein: ASSPKGVIVVSGELF
clone size: .; V gene: TRBV15; CDR3 protein: ATSRGLLADQETQY
clone size: .; V gene: TRBV6-5; CDR3 protein: ASSSSGANEKLF
clone size: .; V gene: TRBV19; CDR3 protein: ASQHSGDSSYNEQF
clone size: .; V gene: TRBV4-3; CDR3 protein: ASSQTFTLGGNQPQH
clone size: .; V gene: TRBV5-1; CDR3 protein: ASRTGTAGNYGYT
clone size: once; V gene: TRBV4-1; CDR3 protein: ASSQEVGQAYNEQF
clone size: .; V gene: TRBV7-2; CDR3 protein: ASSPHGHMNTEAF
clone size: once; V gene: TRBV29-1; CDR3 protein: SVGEREREKLF
clone size: .; V gene: TRBV6-6; CDR3 protein: ASSLGTAGDTQY
clone size: .; V gene: TRBV19; CDR3 protein: ASRGPDTQY
clone size: .; V gene: TRBV7-2; CDR3 protein: ASSSRDTYEQY
clone size: .; V gene: TRBV14; CDR3 protein: ASSHGGHTGELF
clone size: .; V gene: TRBV5-5; CDR3 protein: ASKVGQSYNEQF
clone size: few; V gene: TRBV5-4; CDR3 protein: ASSLGQGSYNSPLH
clone size: .; V gene: TRBV5-6; CDR3 protein: ASSLTGRNTEAF
clone size: .; V gene: TRBV6-5; CDR3 protein: ASSYGETQY
clone size: .; V gene: TRBV10-2; CDR3 protein: ASRGQGLNEQY
clone size: .; V gene: TRBV18; CDR3 protein: ASSPANTVTNTGELF
clone size: .; V gene: TRBV11-2; CDR3 protein: ASSLDNYNEQF
clone size: .; V gene: TRBV11-3; CDR3 protein: ASSLGQSTDTQY
clone size: few; V gene: TRBV9; CDR3 protein: ASSVGQAGANVLT
clone size: .; V gene: TRBV6-1; CDR3 protein: ASRGRANTGELF
clone size: .; V gene: TRBV7-9; CDR3 protein: ASSLTTGQGNQPQH
clone size: .; V gene: TRBV18; CDR3 protein: ASSPPRGTTYNEQF
clone size: .; V gene: TRBV4-3; CDR3 protein: ASSQENGGAYEQY
clone size: .; V gene: TRBV12-5; CDR3 protein: ASGSGFRGRYGYT
clone size: .; V gene: TRBV6-5; CDR3 protein: ASRDLGLYNEQF
clone size: .; V gene: TRBV19; CDR3 protein: ASRETGNSNQPQH
clone size: .; V gene: TRBV15; CDR3 protein: ATSRGYGEAF
clone size: .; V gene: TRBV6-1; CDR3 protein: ASSETSGDTQY
clone size: .; V gene: TRBV14; CDR3 protein: ASSSSGGAHNEQF